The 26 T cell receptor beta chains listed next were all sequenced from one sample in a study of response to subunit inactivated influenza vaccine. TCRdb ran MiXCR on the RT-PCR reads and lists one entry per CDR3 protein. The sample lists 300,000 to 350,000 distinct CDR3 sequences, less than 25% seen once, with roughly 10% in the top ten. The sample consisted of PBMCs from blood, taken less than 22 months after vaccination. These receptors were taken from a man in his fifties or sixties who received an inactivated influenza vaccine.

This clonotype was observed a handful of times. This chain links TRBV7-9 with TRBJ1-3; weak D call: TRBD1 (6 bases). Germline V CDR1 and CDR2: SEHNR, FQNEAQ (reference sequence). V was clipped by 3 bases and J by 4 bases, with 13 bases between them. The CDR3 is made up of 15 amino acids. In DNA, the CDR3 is TGTGCCAGCAGCTTCCACAGGGATTTGGGAAACACCATATATTTT. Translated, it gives CASSFHRDLGNTIYF.

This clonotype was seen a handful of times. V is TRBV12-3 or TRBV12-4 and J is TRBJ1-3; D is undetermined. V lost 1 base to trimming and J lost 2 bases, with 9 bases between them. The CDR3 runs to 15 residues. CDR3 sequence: CASSLEARAGNTIYF. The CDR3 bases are TGTGCCAGCAGTTTAGAGGCCCGAGCTGGAAACACCATATATTTT.

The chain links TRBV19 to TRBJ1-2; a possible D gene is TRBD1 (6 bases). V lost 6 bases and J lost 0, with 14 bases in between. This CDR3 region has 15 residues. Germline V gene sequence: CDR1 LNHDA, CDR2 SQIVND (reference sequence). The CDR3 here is CASSPTGRANYGYTF. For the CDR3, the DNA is TGTGCCAGTAGCCCCACAGGGAGGGCTAACTATGGCTACACCTTC.

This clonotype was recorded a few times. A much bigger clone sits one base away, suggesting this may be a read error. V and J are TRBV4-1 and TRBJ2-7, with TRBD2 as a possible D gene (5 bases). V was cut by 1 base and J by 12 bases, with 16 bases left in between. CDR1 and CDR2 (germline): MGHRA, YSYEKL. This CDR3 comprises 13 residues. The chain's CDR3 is CASSQGRTSARYF. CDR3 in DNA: TGCGCCAGCAGCCAAGGCCGGACTTCCGCCCGGTACTTC.

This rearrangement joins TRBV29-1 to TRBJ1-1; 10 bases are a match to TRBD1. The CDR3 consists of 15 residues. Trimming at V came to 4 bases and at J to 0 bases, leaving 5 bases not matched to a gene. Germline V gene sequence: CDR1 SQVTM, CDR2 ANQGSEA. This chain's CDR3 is CSVGRDRGMNTEAFF. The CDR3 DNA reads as TGCAGCGTTGGGAGGGACAGGGGAATGAACACTGAAGCTTTCTTT.

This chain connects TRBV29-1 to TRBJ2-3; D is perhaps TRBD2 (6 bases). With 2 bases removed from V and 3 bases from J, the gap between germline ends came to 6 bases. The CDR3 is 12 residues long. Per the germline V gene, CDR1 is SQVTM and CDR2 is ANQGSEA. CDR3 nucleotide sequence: TGCAGCGTTGAACGGGGGACAGATACGCAGTATTTT. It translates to CSVERGTDTQYF.

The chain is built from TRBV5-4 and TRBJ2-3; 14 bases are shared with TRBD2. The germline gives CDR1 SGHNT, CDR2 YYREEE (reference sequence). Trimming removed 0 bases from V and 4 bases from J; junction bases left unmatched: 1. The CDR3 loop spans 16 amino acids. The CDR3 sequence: CASSLAGLAGADTQYF. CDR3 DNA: TGTGCCAGCAGCTTGGCGGGACTAGCGGGAGCAGATACGCAGTATTTT.

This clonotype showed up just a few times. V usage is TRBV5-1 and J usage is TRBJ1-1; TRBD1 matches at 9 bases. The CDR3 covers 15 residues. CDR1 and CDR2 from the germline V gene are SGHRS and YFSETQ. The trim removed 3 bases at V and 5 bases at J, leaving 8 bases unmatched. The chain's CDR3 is CASSSDRGRLTEAFF. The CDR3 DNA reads TGCGCCAGCAGCTCAGACAGGGGGAGGTTGACTGAAGCTTTCTTT.

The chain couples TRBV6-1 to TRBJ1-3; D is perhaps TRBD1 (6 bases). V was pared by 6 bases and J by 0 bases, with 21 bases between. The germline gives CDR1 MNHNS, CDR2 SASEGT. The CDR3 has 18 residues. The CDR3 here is CASRDRGQGRRSGNTIYF. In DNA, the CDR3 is TGTGCCAGCAGAGACCGCGGGCAGGGGCGACGCTCTGGAAACACCATATATTTT.

The CDR3 DNA reads TGTGCCAGCAGTTTTCTACTAGCGGGAAGGTCCTACAATGAGCAGTTCTTC. Protein product: CASSFLLAGRSYNEQFF. V usage is TRBV12-3 or TRBV12-4 and J usage is TRBJ2-1; TRBD2 matches at 10 bases. The CDR3 sequence is 17 residues long. With V trimmed by 3 bases and J by 1 base, 6 bases remained unmatched.

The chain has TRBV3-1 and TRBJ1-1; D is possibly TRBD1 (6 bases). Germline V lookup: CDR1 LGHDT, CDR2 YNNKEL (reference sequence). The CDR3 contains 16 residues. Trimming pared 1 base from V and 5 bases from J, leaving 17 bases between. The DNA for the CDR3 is TGTGCCAGCAGCCAAGGATACAGGGTCGGAGAGACTGAAGCTTTCTTT. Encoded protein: CASSQGYRVGETEAFF.

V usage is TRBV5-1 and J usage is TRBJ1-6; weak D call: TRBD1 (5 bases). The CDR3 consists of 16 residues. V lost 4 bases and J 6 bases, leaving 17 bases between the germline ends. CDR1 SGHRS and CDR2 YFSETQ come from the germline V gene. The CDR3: CASSPRIWQGNSPLHF. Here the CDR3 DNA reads TGCGCCAGCAGCCCCCGTATATGGCAGGGTAATTCACCCCTCCACTTT. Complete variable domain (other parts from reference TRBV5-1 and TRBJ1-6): KAGVTQTPRYLIKTRGQQVTLSCSPISGHRSVSWYQQTPGQGLQFLFEYFSETQRNKGNFPGRFSGRQFSNSRSEMNVSTLELGDSALYLCASSPRIWQGNSPLHFGNGTRLTVT.

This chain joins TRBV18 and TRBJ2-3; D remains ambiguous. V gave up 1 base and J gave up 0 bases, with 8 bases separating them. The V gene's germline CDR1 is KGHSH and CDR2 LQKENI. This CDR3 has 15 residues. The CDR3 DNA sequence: TGTGCCAGCTCACCACGGTACACTAGCACAGATACGCAGTATTTT. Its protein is CASSPRYTSTDTQYF.

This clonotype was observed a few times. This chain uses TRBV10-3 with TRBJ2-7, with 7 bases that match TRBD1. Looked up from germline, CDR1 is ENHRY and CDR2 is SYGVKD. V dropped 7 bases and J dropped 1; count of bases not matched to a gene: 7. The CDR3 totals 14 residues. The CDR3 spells CAINIQGPSYEQYF. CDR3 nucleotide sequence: TGTGCCATCAATATACAGGGGCCATCCTACGAGCAGTACTTC.

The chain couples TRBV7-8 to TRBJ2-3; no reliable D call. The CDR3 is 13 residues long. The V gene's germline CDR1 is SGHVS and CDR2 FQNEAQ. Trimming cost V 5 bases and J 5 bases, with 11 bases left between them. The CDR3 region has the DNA TGTGCCAGCAGCCGACGGGCGGTAGATACGCAGTATTTT. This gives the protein CASSRRAVDTQYF.

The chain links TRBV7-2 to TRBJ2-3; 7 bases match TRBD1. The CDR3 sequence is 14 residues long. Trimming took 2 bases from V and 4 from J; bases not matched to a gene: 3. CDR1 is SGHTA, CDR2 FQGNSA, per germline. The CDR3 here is CASSLTGQADTQYF. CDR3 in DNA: TGTGCCAGCAGCTTAACAGGACAGGCAGATACGCAGTATTTT. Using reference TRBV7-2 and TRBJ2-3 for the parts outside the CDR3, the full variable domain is GAGVSQSPSNKVTEKGKDVELRCDPISGHTALYWYRQSLGQGLEFLIYFQGNSAPDKSGLPSDRFSAERTGGSVSTLTIQRTQQEDSAVYLCASSLTGQADTQYFGPGTRLTVL.

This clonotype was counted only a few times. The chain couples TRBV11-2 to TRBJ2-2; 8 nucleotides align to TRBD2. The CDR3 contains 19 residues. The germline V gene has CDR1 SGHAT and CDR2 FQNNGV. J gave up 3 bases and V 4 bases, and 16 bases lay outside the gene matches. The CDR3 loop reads CASSSFPPRGGTYTGELFF. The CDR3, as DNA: TGTGCCAGCAGCTCTTTCCCCCCCCGGGGGGGCACCTACACCGGGGAGCTGTTTTTT. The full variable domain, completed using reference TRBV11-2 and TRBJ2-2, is EAGVAQSPRYKIIEKRQSVAFWCNPISGHATLYWYQQILGQGPKLLIQFQNNGVVDDSQLPKDRFSAERLKGVDSTLKIQPAKLEDSAVYLCASSSFPPRGGTYTGELFFGEGSRLTVL.

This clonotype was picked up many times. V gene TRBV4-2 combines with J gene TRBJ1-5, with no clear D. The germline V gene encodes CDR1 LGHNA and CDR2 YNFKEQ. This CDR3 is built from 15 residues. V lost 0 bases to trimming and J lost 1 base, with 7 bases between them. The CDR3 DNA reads TGTGCCAGCAGCCAAGAAGGACCGAGCAATCAGCCCCAGCATTTT. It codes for CASSQEGPSNQPQHF.

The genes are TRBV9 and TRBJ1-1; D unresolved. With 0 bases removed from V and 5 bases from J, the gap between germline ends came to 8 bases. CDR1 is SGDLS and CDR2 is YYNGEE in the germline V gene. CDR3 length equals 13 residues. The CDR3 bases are TGTGCCAGCAGCGTAGAACTGCGGACTGAAGCTTTCTTT. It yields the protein CASSVELRTEAFF. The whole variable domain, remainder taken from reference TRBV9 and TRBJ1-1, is DSGVTQTPKHLITATGQRVTLRCSPRSGDLSVYWYQQSLDQGLQFLIQYYNGEERAKGNILERFSAQQFPDLHSELNLSSLELGDSALYFCASSVELRTEAFFGQGTRLTVV.

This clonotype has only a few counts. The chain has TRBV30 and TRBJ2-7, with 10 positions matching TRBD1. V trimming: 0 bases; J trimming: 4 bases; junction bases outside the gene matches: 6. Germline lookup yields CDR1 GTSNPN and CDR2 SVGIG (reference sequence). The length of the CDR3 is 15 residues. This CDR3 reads CAWSVGPGQGYEQYF. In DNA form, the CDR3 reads TGTGCCTGGAGTGTGGGACCGGGACAGGGGTACGAGCAGTACTTC.

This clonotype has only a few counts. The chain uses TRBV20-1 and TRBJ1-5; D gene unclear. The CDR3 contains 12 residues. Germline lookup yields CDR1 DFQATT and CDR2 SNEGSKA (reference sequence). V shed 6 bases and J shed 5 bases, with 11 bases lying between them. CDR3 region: CSATQPDQPQHF. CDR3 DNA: TGCAGTGCCACCCAACCAGATCAGCCCCAGCATTTT.

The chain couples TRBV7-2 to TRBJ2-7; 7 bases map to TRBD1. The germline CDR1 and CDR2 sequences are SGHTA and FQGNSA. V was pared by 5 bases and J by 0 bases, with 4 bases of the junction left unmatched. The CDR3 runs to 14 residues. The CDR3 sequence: CASSARTGSYEQYF. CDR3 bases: TGTGCCAGCAGCGCCCGGACAGGCTCCTACGAGCAGTACTTC.

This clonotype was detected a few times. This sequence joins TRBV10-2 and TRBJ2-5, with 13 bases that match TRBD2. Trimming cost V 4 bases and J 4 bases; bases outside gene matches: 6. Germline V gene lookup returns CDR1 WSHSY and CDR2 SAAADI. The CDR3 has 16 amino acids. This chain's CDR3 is CASSGPGLAGPETQYF. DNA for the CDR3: TGCGCCAGCAGTGGACCGGGACTAGCGGGGCCAGAGACCCAGTACTTC.

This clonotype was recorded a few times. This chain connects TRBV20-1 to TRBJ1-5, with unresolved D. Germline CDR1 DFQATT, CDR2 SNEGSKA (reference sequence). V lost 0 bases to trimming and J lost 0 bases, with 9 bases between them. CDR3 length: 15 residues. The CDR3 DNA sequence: TGCAGTGCTAGAGAGGCGGGGAATAGCAATCAGCCCCAGCATTTT. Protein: CSAREAGNSNQPQHF.

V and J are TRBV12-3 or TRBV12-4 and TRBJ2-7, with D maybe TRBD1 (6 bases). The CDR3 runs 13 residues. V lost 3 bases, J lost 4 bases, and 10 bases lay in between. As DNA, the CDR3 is TGTGCCAGCAGTTTTTCAGGGGCTTACGAGCAGTACTTC. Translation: CASSFSGAYEQYF.

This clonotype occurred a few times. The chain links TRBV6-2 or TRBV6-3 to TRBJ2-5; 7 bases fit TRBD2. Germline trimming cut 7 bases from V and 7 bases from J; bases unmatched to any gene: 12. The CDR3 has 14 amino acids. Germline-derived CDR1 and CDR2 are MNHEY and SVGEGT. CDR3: CASTNGGGLGTQYF. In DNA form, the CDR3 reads TGTGCCAGCACCAACGGCGGGGGTTTAGGGACCCAGTACTTC.